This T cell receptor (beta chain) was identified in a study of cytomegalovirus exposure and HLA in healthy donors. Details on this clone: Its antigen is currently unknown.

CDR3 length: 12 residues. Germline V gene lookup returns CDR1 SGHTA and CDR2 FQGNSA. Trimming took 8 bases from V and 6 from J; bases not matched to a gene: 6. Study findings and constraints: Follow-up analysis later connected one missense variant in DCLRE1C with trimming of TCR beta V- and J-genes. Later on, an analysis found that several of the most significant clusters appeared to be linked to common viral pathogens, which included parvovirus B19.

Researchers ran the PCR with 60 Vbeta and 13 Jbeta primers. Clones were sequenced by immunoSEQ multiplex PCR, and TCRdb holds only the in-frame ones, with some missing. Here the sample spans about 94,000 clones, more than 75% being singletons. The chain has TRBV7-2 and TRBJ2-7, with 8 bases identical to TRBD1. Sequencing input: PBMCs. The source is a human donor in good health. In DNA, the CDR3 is TGTGCCAGCGGACAGGGTGGGGTCGAGCAGTACTTC. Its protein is CASGQGGVEQYF.